The 3 T cell receptor beta chains given below trace back to one sample, sequenced in a study of identical twins. TCRdb re-analysed the 5' RACE reads in MiXCR, keeping a single row per CDR3 protein. The profile shows some 100,000 distinct CDR3 sequences, about 5.6% of them singletons. Sequencing was done on a sample of memory T cells sorted from blood. The source of these receptors is a woman between 45 and 65 years old in good health.

This clonotype was recorded many times. The chain has TRBV2 and TRBJ2-7; D not certain. V was trimmed by 2 bases and J by 6 bases, leaving 14 bases between them. The CDR3 covers 14 residues. Germline V gene lookup returns CDR1 SNHLY and CDR2 FYNNEI. The CDR3 nucleotides read TGTGCCAGCAGTGAAAGGCTAGGAACTGGCGAGCAGTACTTC. It yields the protein CASSERLGTGEQYF.

This clonotype has at least ten counts. V and J are TRBV27 and TRBJ2-1; 12 bases match TRBD2. Losses at the gene ends were 6 bases for V and 7 bases for J; bases not matched to a gene: 7. In germline, CDR1 is MNHEY, CDR2 SMNVEV (reference sequence). This CDR3 contains 15 residues. CDR3 sequence (DNA): TGTGCCAGCAGACCGACTAGCGGGAGCGGTAATGAGCAGTTCTTC. Protein sequence: CASRPTSGSGNEQFF.

This clonotype has a count of ten or more. The chain is built from TRBV4-1 and TRBJ2-7; 11 bases fit TRBD2. V lost 4 bases to trimming and J lost 3 bases; unmatched junction nucleotides: 14. Germline lookup yields CDR1 MGHRA and CDR2 YSYEKL. This CDR3 region has 18 residues. The CDR3 reads CASSPAEYGTSGNYEQYV. CDR3 coding DNA: TGCGCCAGCAGCCCAGCAGAGTATGGGACTAGCGGCAACTACGAGCAGTACGTC.